This passage covers 9 T cell receptor beta chains from one sample sequenced in a study of CXCR3-negative and CXCR3-positive naive CD8 T cells. Study-level points and caveats: Researchers report that CXCR3-positive naive cells carry more hydrophobic TRB CDR3s than CXCR3-negative naive cells.

For these TCRs, the target antigens are not known. cDNA libraries for TRB were generated by 5' RACE incorporating UMI labels. TCRdb re-called the 5' RACE reads; one entry per CDR3 protein, DNA not given. This sample's table has some 150,000 distinct CDR3 sequences. The material sequenced was naive CXCR3+ CD8+ T cells from blood. As to subset: CD45RO-CCR7+CD27+CD95- naive CD8+ T cells expressing CXCR3 (TNR3+). All receptors come from a human donor in good health. Some clones in this sample may be carry-over from other donors' samples.

The V and J genes are TRBV4-3 and TRBJ2-1. In germline, CDR1 is LGHNA, CDR2 YSLEER. The CDR3 runs to 14 residues. The CDR3: CASSQVGTYNEQFF.

This rearrangement joins TRBV27 to TRBJ2-1. Germline V gene sequence: CDR1 MNHEY, CDR2 SMNVEV (reference sequence). The CDR3 has 14 amino acids. The CDR3 loop reads CASSLAGEHNEQFF.

The chain uses TRBV5-1 and TRBJ2-3; TCRdb returns TRBD1, unconfirmable since there is no DNA. The CDR3 extends over 17 amino acids. The germline V gene encodes CDR1 SGHRS and CDR2 YFSETQ. CDR3: CASSLITGTGDTDTQYF.

The chain recombines TRBV6-5 with TRBJ2-2. This CDR3 has 17 residues. CDR1 is MNHEY and CDR2 is SVGAGI in the germline V gene. CDR3 sequence reads: CAGSYSVYGLNTGELFF.

This chain uses TRBV4-3 with TRBJ2-3; TCRdb's D call of TRBD2 is untestable without DNA. Germline lookup yields CDR1 LGHNA and CDR2 YSLEER. The CDR3 covers 16 residues. CDR3 sequence reads: CASSQTAGGPADTQYF.

The chain employs TRBV4-2 and TRBJ1-2. This CDR3 comprises 15 residues. From germline, CDR1 is LGHNA and CDR2 YNFKEQ. This CDR3 is CASSQDSPAPYGYTF.

V gene TRBV12-3 or TRBV12-4 combines with J gene TRBJ1-2; TCRdb proposes TRBD1, but this gene call is untestable without DNA. The CDR3 loop spans 15 amino acids. CDR3 loop: CASSLGGAANYGYTF.

This chain connects TRBV10-2 to TRBJ2-3; the D gene TCRdb calls, TRBD2, cannot be checked with no DNA. The CDR3 has 17 residues. CDR1 is WSHSY and CDR2 is SAAADI in the germline V gene. CDR3 protein: CASTSRGGPNNWDTQYF.

The rearrangement links TRBV10-3 to TRBJ2-7; the D gene TCRdb calls, TRBD1, cannot be checked with no DNA. The CDR3 runs to 17 residues. The germline V gene has CDR1 ENHRY and CDR2 SYGVKD. CDR3 loop: CAISEPPQRGHSYEQYF.